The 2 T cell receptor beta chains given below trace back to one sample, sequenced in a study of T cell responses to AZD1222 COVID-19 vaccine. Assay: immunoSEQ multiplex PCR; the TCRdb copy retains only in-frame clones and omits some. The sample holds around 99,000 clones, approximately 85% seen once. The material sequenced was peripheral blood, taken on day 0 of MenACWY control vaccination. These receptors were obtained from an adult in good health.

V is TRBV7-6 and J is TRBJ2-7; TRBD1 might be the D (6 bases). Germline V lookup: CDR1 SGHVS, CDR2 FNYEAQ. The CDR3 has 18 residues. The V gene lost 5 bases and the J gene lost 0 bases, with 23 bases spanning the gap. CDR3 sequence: CASSPGNNRELASYEQYF. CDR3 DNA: TGTGCCAGCAGCCCGGGAAATAACAGGGAACTCGCCTCCTACGAGCAGTACTTC.

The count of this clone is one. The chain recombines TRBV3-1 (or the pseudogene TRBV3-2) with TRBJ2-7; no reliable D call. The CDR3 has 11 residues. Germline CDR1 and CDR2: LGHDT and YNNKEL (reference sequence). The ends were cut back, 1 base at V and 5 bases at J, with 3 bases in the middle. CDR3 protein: CASSQVDEQYF. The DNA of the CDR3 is TGTGCCAGCAGCCAAGTGGACGAGCAGTACTTC.